This T cell receptor beta chain was identified in a study of blood T cell repertoires in COVID-19. At the level of the study: Sites in the United States, Italy and Spain provided acute and convalescent COVID-19 samples. PBMCs, B-cell-depleted T cells, or T cells were the source of the cDNA or gDNA that made up the material.

Germline values: CDR1 MDHEN, CDR2 SYDVKM. The CDR3 extends over 17 amino acids. V lost 2 bases to trimming and J lost 4 bases; unmatched junction nucleotides: 11. The study drew participants aged about 18 to 95 years from roughly 25 US areas. Participants' reported clinical history set cohort assignment. The assay was immunoSEQ multiplex PCR, and TCRdb's table has in-frame clones only and misses some. The repertoire holds 240,000 or so clones, with just under 90% as singletons. The TCR comes from a man over 45 who had been exposed to COVID-19. This chain uses TRBV28 with TRBJ2-1; 7 positions agree with TRBD2. The sequencing sample was made of PBMCs or T cells enriched from blood (not recorded which). CDR3 sequence reads: CASSLRTGGPVYNEQFF. In DNA, the CDR3 is TGTGCCAGCAGTTTAAGGACGGGAGGACCGGTGTACAATGAGCAGTTCTTC.